This T cell receptor (beta chain) came from a study of shared clonotypes between healthy human individuals. Overall study results and limits: Sequencing of the sorted subsets was shown by rarefaction to be incomplete despite large depth.

Comments on this clone: What it binds is unknown. This CDR3 is also generated by other DNA sequences in the sample.

Germline assignment: CDR1 LNHDA and CDR2 SQIVND (reference sequence). The ends lost 6 bases at V and 5 bases at J; junction bases unmatched: 5. The CDR3 consists of 13 residues. Every one of the donors was a Caucasian adult that lived in Nashville, Tennessee. From CD4+ cells came CD45RA+ naive and CD45RA-negative memory subsets. Deep-level settings were used for running the assay. The assay was immunoSEQ multiplex PCR, and TCRdb's table has in-frame clones only and misses some. The table includes some 2,000,000 clones, approximately 94% detected once. Sequencing was done on a sample of naive CD4+ T cells sorted from blood. The subset denotes: CD45RA+ positively selected. The receptor comes from a man younger than 30 in good health. V usage is TRBV19 and J usage is TRBJ1-1, with 8 bases identical to TRBD1. As DNA, the CDR3 is TGTGCCAGTAGCTTGACAGGGGATACTGAAGCTTTCTTT. Translation gives CASSLTGDTEAFF.